This T cell receptor beta chain originates from a study of T cell responses to AZD1222 COVID-19 vaccine. Findings and caveats of the study: Among the donors, most were white British and more were female, and clonal diversity was possibly underestimated. Repertoire samples came only from after the peak T cell response. Two AZD1222 administrations were followed by greater Spike-specific TCR breadth and depth. Nearly half of the spike-specific TCRs reportedly recognize variant regions that carry no mutations.

TCRdb's copy holds only in-frame clones and misses some; the assay was immunoSEQ multiplex PCR. The sample includes about 100,000 clones, approximately 90% of them seen just once. The germline V gene encodes CDR1 SGHTA and CDR2 FQGTGA. Trimming stripped 2 bases from V and 1 base from J, with 17 bases between. This CDR3 is built from 17 residues. As to this clone: Antigen unknown.

This TCR was sampled from an adult who received the AZD1222 COVID-19 vaccine. The sample here was peripheral blood, taken 28 days after the second AZD1222 dose. The genes are TRBV7-3 and TRBJ1-2; a weak D match, TRBD1 (6 bases). CDR3 loop: CASSLYGGSGNNYGYTF. The DNA of the CDR3 is TGTGCCAGCAGCTTATACGGGGGCTCCGGTAATAACTATGGCTACACCTTC.